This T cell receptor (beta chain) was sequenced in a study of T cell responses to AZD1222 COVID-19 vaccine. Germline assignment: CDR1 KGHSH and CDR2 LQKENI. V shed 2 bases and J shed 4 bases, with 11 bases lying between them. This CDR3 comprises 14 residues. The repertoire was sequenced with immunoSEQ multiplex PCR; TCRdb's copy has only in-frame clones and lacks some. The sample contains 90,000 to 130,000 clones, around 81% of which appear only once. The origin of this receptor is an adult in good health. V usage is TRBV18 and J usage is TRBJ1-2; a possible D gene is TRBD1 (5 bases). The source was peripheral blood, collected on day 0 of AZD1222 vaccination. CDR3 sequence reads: CASSPRGDFYGYTF. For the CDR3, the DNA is TGTGCCAGCTCACCAAGGGGTGATTTCTATGGCTACACCTTC.